These 8 T cell receptor beta chains came from one sample sequenced in a study of T cells after posttransplantation cyclophosphamide. Cells defined as naive were viable CD3+CD4+ or CD3+CD8+ and CCR7+CD45RA+CD45RO-CD95-CD27+CD28+. This table comes from immunoSEQ multiplex PCR, and its TCRdb copy is limited to in-frame clones, with some not included. Among over 15,000 clones listed, around 95% were seen once. The sequenced material came from naive CD4+ T cells sorted from blood. These receptors were collected from a woman between 45 and 65 years old in good health and a related stem cell transplant donor.

The chain uses TRBV29-1 and TRBJ2-1, with TRBD1 identical over 8 bases. CDR3 length: 13 residues. Germline CDR1 SQVTM, CDR2 ANQGSEA. V shed 6 bases and J 7 bases; nucleotides not matched to a gene: 8. CDR3 coding DNA: TGCAGCGTGGACAGGGTGGGCAGGAATGAGCAGTTCTTC. Its translation: CSVDRVGRNEQFF.

This clone was observed once. The chain combines TRBV28 with TRBJ1-2; 7 bases fit TRBD1. CDR1 is MDHEN and CDR2 is SYDVKM in the germline V gene. J gave up 5 bases and V 5 bases, and 14 bases lay outside the gene matches. The CDR3 contains 16 residues. CDR3 DNA: TGTGCCAGCAGTACGCTCGGGACAGCAAAATTTTATGGCTACACCTTC. Residues: CASSTLGTAKFYGYTF.

This clone was observed once. The DNA of the CDR3 is TGTGCCAGCGGCTCCCGACTAGCGGGAAGGTACGAGCAGTACTTC. Amino acids: CASGSRLAGRYEQYF. The genes are TRBV28 and TRBJ2-7, with TRBD2 matching 11 bases. The CDR3 is 15 amino acids. Looked up from germline, CDR1 is MDHEN and CDR2 is SYDVKM. The junction had 10 bases not matched to a gene; V was cut back by 8 bases and J by 4 bases.

The chain is built from TRBV9 and TRBJ2-1; 9 positions match TRBD1. Germline V gene data show CDR1 as SGDLS and CDR2 as YYNGEE. The CDR3 is made up of 14 amino acids. The trim removed 2 bases at V and 6 bases at J, leaving 3 bases unmatched. The CDR3 reads CASSVVQGANEQFF. The CDR3 nucleotides read TGTGCCAGCAGCGTTGTACAGGGGGCCAATGAGCAGTTCTTC.

The chain recombines TRBV15 with TRBJ1-1; TRBD1 matches 7 bases. Looked up from germline, CDR1 is LNHNV and CDR2 is YYDKDF (reference sequence). This CDR3 spans 15 amino acids. J gave up 4 bases and V 4 bases, and 9 bases lay outside the gene matches. DNA for the CDR3: TGTGCCACCAGCACAAACAGGGGTGGTAGCACTGAAGCTTTCTTT. It yields the protein CATSTNRGGSTEAFF.

J is TRBJ1-1 and V is TRBV7-2, with D possibly being TRBD1 (5 bases). V was cut by 2 bases and J by 2 bases, with 15 bases left in between. Germline lookup yields CDR1 SGHTA and CDR2 FQGNSA. The CDR3 is made up of 16 amino acids. The CDR3 DNA reads TGTGCCAGCAGCTTAACGGGGGGTCGGGCCAACACTGAAGCTTTCTTT. Protein sequence: CASSLTGGRANTEAFF.

This rearrangement joins TRBV19 to TRBJ1-1, with D tentatively TRBD1 (5 bases). Germline V gene data show CDR1 as LNHDA and CDR2 as SQIVND (reference sequence). V was trimmed by 6 bases and J by 4 bases, leaving 9 bases between them. This CDR3 comprises 12 residues. CDR3 nucleotides: TGTGCCAGTAGAAGGGGAAGCACTGAAGCTTTCTTT. Translating it yields CASRRGSTEAFF.

V gene TRBV6-1 combines with J gene TRBJ2-6; the D is unclear. The ends were cut back, 7 bases at V and 3 bases at J, with 10 bases in the middle. Germline CDR1 is MNHNS and CDR2 is SASEGT. CDR3 length: 14 residues. CDR3 region: CASTGPGGANVLTF. DNA of the CDR3: TGTGCCAGCACCGGTCCGGGTGGGGCCAACGTCCTGACTTTC.